What follows are 23 T cell receptor beta chains derived from one specimen sequenced in a study of blood T cell repertoires in COVID-19. Produced via immunoSEQ multiplex PCR; TCRdb's table is partial and in-frame only. This sample has under 300,000 clones; roughly nine tenths occur once, and the top ten carry approximately 1.2%. Sequencing used PBMCs or T cells enriched from blood (not recorded which). The receptors stem from a human donor in a cohort exposed to, infected with or recovered from COVID-19 (not recorded which). The donor label of this sample is uncertain.

V is TRBV5-1 and J is TRBJ1-1, with 7 bases matching TRBD1. This CDR3 region has 15 residues. Germline values: CDR1 SGHRS, CDR2 YFSETQ. Trimming removed 0 bases from V and 3 bases from J; junction bases left unmatched: 5. The CDR3 region has the DNA TGCGCCAGCAGCTTGGTCAAGGGGGCGGACACTGAAGCTTTCTTT. It yields the protein CASSLVKGADTEAFF.

CDR3 nucleotides: TGTGCCTGGAGGCGAATAACGGATACGCAGTATTTT. It translates to CAWRRITDTQYF. V gene TRBV30 combines with J gene TRBJ2-3; D unclear. The CDR3 loop spans 12 amino acids. The V end lost 3 bases, the J end lost 6 bases, and 10 bases lay between the germline ends. The germline gives CDR1 GTSNPN, CDR2 SVGIG (reference sequence).

V is TRBV6-5 and J is TRBJ2-1, with D tentatively TRBD1 (6 bases). The V and J ends lost 6 bases and 5 bases respectively, with 14 bases between them. This CDR3 spans 14 amino acids. CDR1 and CDR2 (germline): MNHEY, SVGAGI. The CDR3 region is CASRQGNPNNEQFF. For the CDR3, the DNA is TGTGCCAGCAGACAGGGTAATCCTAACAATGAGCAGTTCTTC.

This clone was observed a few times. This chain connects TRBV6-5 to TRBJ1-2, with a possible D match to TRBD1 (6 bases). Germline CDR1 is MNHEY and CDR2 is SVGAGI. V dropped 4 bases and J dropped 5 bases, with 14 bases sitting between them. The CDR3 spans 14 residues. The CDR3 protein is CASSSTGTKYGYTF. CDR3 coding DNA: TGTGCCAGCAGTTCGACCGGGACAAAGTATGGCTACACCTTC.

The chain has TRBV29-1 and TRBJ1-2, with D uncertain. CDR1 SQVTM and CDR2 ANQGSEA come from the germline V gene. Trimming pared 4 bases from V and 6 bases from J, leaving 15 bases between. This CDR3 has 13 amino acids. This CDR3 reads CSVVGGIDDGYTF. CDR3 nucleotides: TGCAGCGTTGTGGGAGGGATCGACGATGGCTACACCTTC.

The chain joins TRBV9 to TRBJ2-4, with D tentatively TRBD2 (6 bases). Trimming pared 9 bases from V and 0 bases from J, leaving 10 bases between. Germline lookup yields CDR1 SGDLS and CDR2 YYNGEE. The CDR3 runs 13 residues. CDR3 nucleotide sequence: TGTGCCAACCGGGGGTCAGCCAAAAACATTCAGTACTTC. This codes for CANRGSAKNIQYF.

The V gene is TRBV5-1, the J gene TRBJ2-5, with 7 nucleotides matching TRBD2. Looked up from germline, CDR1 is SGHRS and CDR2 is YFSETQ. CDR3 size: 16 residues. V shed 3 bases, J shed 5 bases, and the junction held 13 bases outside the gene matches. CDR3 loop: CASSWRTSAEGETQYF. CDR3 sequence (DNA): TGCGCCAGCAGCTGGCGAACTAGCGCCGAGGGGGAGACCCAGTACTTC.

The rearrangement joins TRBV3-1 (or the pseudogene TRBV3-2) to TRBJ2-3, with TRBD1 identical over 7 bases. J lost 4 bases, V lost 6 bases, and 10 bases had no gene match. This CDR3 contains 15 residues. The V gene's germline CDR1 is LGHDT and CDR2 YNNKEL (reference sequence). DNA of the CDR3: TGTGCCAGCAGACTGAGACAGGGTATGGCAGATACGCAGTATTTT. This encodes CASRLRQGMADTQYF.

The chain employs TRBV24-1 and TRBJ1-5, with D possibly matching TRBD1 (5 bases). This CDR3 has 13 residues. Germline assignment: CDR1 KGHDR and CDR2 SFDVKD. V lost 7 bases and J 8 bases, leaving 14 bases between the germline ends. CDR3 in DNA: TGTGCCACCAGCCAGGGTCGTGTTGAGCCCCAGCATTTT. This translates into CATSQGRVEPQHF.

The chain combines TRBV30 with TRBJ1-5; TRBD1 agrees at 8 bases. The CDR3 sequence is 14 residues long. Unmatched junction bases numbered 4, after V lost 4 bases and J lost 2 bases. Germline V gene data show CDR1 as GTSNPN and CDR2 as SVGIG (reference sequence). The CDR3 DNA reads TGTGCCTGGAATAAGGGACAGGGCAATCAGCCCCAGCATTTT. Protein: CAWNKGQGNQPQHF.

The chain joins TRBV20-1 to TRBJ1-2, with D uncertain. The CDR3 length is 11 residues. V lost 7 bases, J lost 3 bases, and 9 bases lay in between. In germline, CDR1 is DFQATT, CDR2 SNEGSKA (reference sequence). The CDR3 sequence: CSVTRDYGYTF. The CDR3 DNA reads TGCAGTGTCACCCGGGACTATGGCTACACCTTC.

The CDR3: CASRRGYTEAFF. The CDR3 nucleotides are TGTGCCAGCAGGAGGGGGTACACTGAAGCTTTCTTT. The chain couples TRBV27 to TRBJ1-1; D perhaps matches TRBD1 (6 bases). V was cut by 6 bases and J by 3 bases, with 8 bases left in between. The germline V gene encodes CDR1 MNHEY and CDR2 SMNVEV (reference sequence). The CDR3 loop spans 12 amino acids.

V usage is TRBV3-1 (or the pseudogene TRBV3-2) and J usage is TRBJ1-2; maybe TRBD1 (5 bases). The germline V gene encodes CDR1 LGHDT and CDR2 YNNKEL (reference sequence). Trimming cost V 8 bases and J 7 bases, with 14 bases left between them. There are 12 residues in the CDR3. CDR3 bases: TGTGCCAGCTCAGTGGGGGAGGGTGGCTACACCTTC. It yields the protein CASSVGEGGYTF.

This chain uses TRBV6-5 with TRBJ1-2, with 7 positions matching TRBD1. The CDR3 has 14 residues. V lost 2 bases to trimming and J lost 5 bases; unmatched junction nucleotides: 5. Germline assignment: CDR1 MNHEY and CDR2 SVGAGI. The CDR3 bases are TGTGCCAGCAGTTACGGGCGACAGGGATATGGCTACACCTTC. Protein sequence: CASSYGRQGYGYTF.

The chain combines TRBV5-1 with TRBJ1-1; TRBD1 might be the D (5 bases). The CDR3 is 14 amino acids. Germline V lookup: CDR1 SGHRS, CDR2 YFSETQ. V gave up 0 bases and J gave up 7 bases, with 13 bases separating them. This CDR3 reads CASSLGGGTLEAFF. CDR3 nucleotides: TGCGCCAGCAGCTTGGGGGGGGGAACCCTTGAAGCTTTCTTT.

The chain employs TRBV12-5 and TRBJ1-2; no clear D gene. The length of the CDR3 is 17 residues. V dropped 5 bases and J dropped 1 base, with 20 bases sitting between them. CDR1 is LGHNT and CDR2 is FRNRAP in the germline V gene. CDR3 in DNA: TGTGCTAGTGGTCCCCCCCCGGCTAGAGATGATAACTATGGCTACACCTTC. Translation: CASGPPPARDDNYGYTF. Together with reference TRBV12-5 and TRBJ1-2, the CDR3 gives the full variable domain: DARVTQTPRHKVTEMGQEVTMRCQPILGHNTVFWYRQTMMQGLELLAYFRNRAPLDDSGMPKDRFSAEMPDATLATLKIQPSEPRDSAVYFCASGPPPARDDNYGYTFGSGTRLTVV.

V and J are TRBV9 and TRBJ2-2; D is uncertain. The CDR3 is 14 residues long. The germline V gene has CDR1 SGDLS and CDR2 YYNGEE. With 7 bases removed from V and 3 bases from J, the gap between germline ends came to 13 bases. The CDR3: CASQTGHYTGELFF. DNA of the CDR3: TGTGCCAGCCAAACTGGGCACTACACCGGGGAGCTGTTTTTT. The full variable domain, rest sourced from reference TRBV9 and TRBJ2-2, is DSGVTQTPKHLITATGQRVTLRCSPRSGDLSVYWYQQSLDQGLQFLIQYYNGEERAKGNILERFSAQQFPDLHSELNLSSLELGDSALYFCASQTGHYTGELFFGEGSRLTVL.

The chain combines TRBV21-1 with TRBJ1-2; the D call of TRBD1 is as the table states it, not checked on the DNA. TRBV21-1 is marked as a pseudogene. The CDR3 is made up of 14 amino acids. The DNA for the CDR3 is TGTGCCAGCAGCAAATCAGTCAGGGGTGAAGGCTACACCTTC. Protein product: CASSKSVRGEGYTF.

The DNA of the CDR3 is TGTGCCAGCAAAGGGGCAAACTATGGCTACACCTTC. Residues: CASKGANYGYTF. The V and J genes are TRBV27 and TRBJ1-2; possibly TRBD1 for D (5 bases). Trimming shortened V by 7 bases and J by 2 bases, and 8 bases separated the two germline ends. Germline V gene sequence: CDR1 MNHEY, CDR2 SMNVEV (reference sequence). This CDR3 has 12 residues.

This chain links TRBV7-9 with TRBJ1-2; 10 positions agree with TRBD1. CDR1 and CDR2 from the germline V gene are SEHNR and FQNEAQ (reference sequence). After removal of 4 bases from V and 7 bases from J, the junction contained 9 bases not matched to a gene. The CDR3 is made up of 15 amino acids. CDR3: CASSSGGQGRGGYTF. CDR3 in DNA: TGTGCCAGCAGCTCCGGGGGACAGGGGAGGGGTGGCTACACCTTC.

The chain carries TRBV14 and TRBJ1-2; 8 nucleotides line up with TRBD1. CDR3 length equals 14 residues. V shed 3 bases and J 4 bases; nucleotides not matched to a gene: 4. In germline, CDR1 is SGHDN, CDR2 FVKESK. The CDR3 coding sequence is TGTGCCAGCAGCCAGGGGACAGGCTCCTATGGCTACACCTTC. As protein: CASSQGTGSYGYTF.

The chain employs TRBV4-1 and TRBJ2-7; 9 bases fit TRBD2. V shed 1 base, J shed 6 bases, and the junction held 13 bases outside the gene matches. The CDR3 covers 17 residues. Looked up from germline, CDR1 is MGHRA and CDR2 is YSYEKL. The CDR3 coding sequence is TGCGCCAGCAGCCAAGCCGTTCCGGGACTAGCCCTTGGCGAGCAGTACTTC. Its translation is CASSQAVPGLALGEQYF.

The V gene is TRBV3-1 (or the pseudogene TRBV3-2), the J gene TRBJ1-2; D unresolved. The CDR3 spans 16 residues. Germline CDR1 LGHDT, CDR2 YNNKEL (reference sequence). V lost 3 bases to trimming and J lost 0 bases, with 14 bases between them. Here the CDR3 reads CASSHRAEEANYGYTF. The CDR3 DNA reads TGTGCCAGCAGCCACCGTGCGGAAGAAGCTAACTATGGCTACACCTTC.